A selection of T cell receptor beta chains follows, all from one sample in a study of cytomegalovirus exposure and HLA in healthy donors. Here immunoSEQ multiplex PCR was the method, and the copy in TCRdb shows in-frame clones only, minus some. Of about 190,000 clones listed, about 77% are singletons. The sample comprised PBMCs. The receptors were gathered from a man aged 30 to 39 in good health and CMV-seropositive. Each CDR3 is given with its conserved first and last residue. Each record gives: CDR3 length, clone size, J gene, D gene, V gene, CDR3 DNA, CDR3 protein. D genes are given only for firm matches. Only part of the rows carry a size: once, few, many, or a class if the clone is expanded.

17,.,TRBJ1-3,.,TRBV4-2,TGTGCCAGCAGCCAAGATGCGGGGCGGTTCTCTGGAAACACCATATATTTT,CASSQDAGRFSGNTIYF
17,once,TRBJ2-3,.,TRBV4-3,TGCGCCAGCAGCCAAGGGTACGCGGGAACTAGCACAGATACGCAGTATTTT,CASSQGYAGTSTDTQYF
14,few,TRBJ1-3,.,TRBV7-2,TGTGCCAGCAGCTTAGAACAGGGATGGAACACCATATATTTT,CASSLEQGWNTIYF
13,.,TRBJ2-5,TRBD2,TRBV5-6,TGTGCCAGCAGCTTGGCCTGGGGGGGGGCCCAGTACTTC,CASSLAWGGAQYF
14,.,TRBJ1-2,TRBD1,TRBV2,TGTGCCAGCACGCCGGGGACAGGGGGCTTTGGCTACACCTTC,CASTPGTGGFGYTF
16,.,TRBJ1-3,.,TRBV6-5,TGTGCCAGCAGTTACTCCCCGACAGCCTCTGGAAACACCATATATTTT,CASSYSPTASGNTIYF
16,.,TRBJ1-3,TRBD1,TRBV9,TGTGCCAGCAGCCCACGGACAGGGATGTCTGGAAACACCATATATTTT,CASSPRTGMSGNTIYF
15,.,TRBJ2-3,TRBD2,TRBV4-2,TGTGCCAGCAGCCAACTAGCGGGGGGCACAGATACGCAGTATTTT,CASSQLAGGTDTQYF
12,.,TRBJ2-3,.,TRBV30,TGTGCCTGGAGCGAGGTGTCAGATACGCAGTATTTT,CAWSEVSDTQYF
14,.,TRBJ1-2,.,TRBV6-1,TGTGCCAGCACCGAAAGGAGTTTATCCTATGGCTACACCTTC,CASTERSLSYGYTF
15,few,TRBJ2-7,TRBD2,TRBV28,TGTGCCAGCAGTTTATGGGGTAGCGGGATCTACGAGCAGTACTTC,CASSLWGSGIYEQYF
15,.,TRBJ2-3,TRBD2,TRBV4-3,TGCGCCAGCAGCCACGGGGCGGGAGTGGCAGATACGCAGTATTTT,CASSHGAGVADTQYF
12,.,TRBJ2-5,.,TRBV12-2,TGTGCAAGTTACGTCGGGGATATGGAGCAGTACTTC,CASYVGDMEQYF
15,.,TRBJ2-3,TRBD2,TRBV28,TGTGCCAGCGGGACTAGCGGGGCCCCGGCGGATACGCAGTATTTT,CASGTSGAPADTQYF
15,once,TRBJ2-1,TRBD1,TRBV7-3,TGTGCCAGCAGCTCCTCCCTGACAGGGGTGAATGAGCAGTTCTTC,CASSSSLTGVNEQFF
15,.,TRBJ2-1,TRBD1,TRBV27,TGTGCCAGCAGTTTTTGGACAGGGGGCGGAAATGAGCAGTTCTTC,CASSFWTGGGNEQFF
13,.,TRBJ2-7,.,TRBV11-3,TGTGCCAGCAGCCCACGGGGGTCCTACGAGCAGTACTTC,CASSPRGSYEQYF
13,.,TRBJ1-1,.,TRBV18,TGTGCCAGCTCTTTCGAGGAGGGCACTGAAGCTTTCTTT,CASSFEEGTEAFF
14,few,TRBJ1-4,.,TRBV7-9,TGTGCCAGCAGCTTGCATCGGGGTATAGAAAAACTGTTTTTT,CASSLHRGIEKLFF
11,.,TRBJ2-5,.,TRBV30,TGTGCCTGGGGCAGGGCAGAGACCCAGTACTTC,CAWGRAETQYF
15,.,TRBJ2-7,TRBD2,TRBV28,TGTGCCAGCAGTTTATGGGGACTAGCGGGGTCCGAGCAGTACTTC,CASSLWGLAGSEQYF
15,.,TRBJ2-1,TRBD1,TRBV5-1,TGCGCCAGCAGCTCGGGACAGGACATTTACAATGAGCAGTTCTTC,CASSSGQDIYNEQFF
13,.,TRBJ1-5,.,TRBV6-5,TGTGCCAGCAGTAGAGAAAGCTTCCAAGCCCAGCATTTT,CASSRESFQAQHF
16,few,TRBJ2-1,TRBD2,TRBV7-2,TGTGCCAGCAGCCTATTCCCGGGACTAGCTTCCAATGAGCAGTTCTTC,CASSLFPGLASNEQFF
15,.,TRBJ2-7,TRBD1,TRBV7-4,TGTGCCAGCAGTCGAAGACCGGGACAGGGCTACGAGCAGTACTTC,CASSRRPGQGYEQYF
14,.,TRBJ1-1,TRBD1,TRBV19,TGTGCCAGTAGTTTGGACAGGGGAGGCACTGAAGCTTTCTTT,CASSLDRGGTEAFF
15,.,TRBJ2-7,TRBD2,TRBV4-2,TGTGCCAGCAGCCTTAGCGGGGGAAGCTCCTACGAGCAGTACTTC,CASSLSGGSSYEQYF
16,.,TRBJ2-7,TRBD1,TRBV4-3,TGCGCCAGCAGCCAAAGGGCCGGGACAGGGATCTACGAGCAGTACTTC,CASSQRAGTGIYEQYF
15,few,TRBJ2-7,TRBD1,TRBV6-6,TGTGCCAGCAGTTACCGCGACAGGGGGCGGGCCGAGCAGTACTTC,CASSYRDRGRAEQYF
16,.,TRBJ1-5,TRBD1,TRBV27,TGTGCCAGCAGATCTAGACAGGGGGGCCCCGATCAGCCCCAGCATTTT,CASRSRQGGPDQPQHF
14,.,TRBJ2-1,.,TRBV7-3,TGTGCCAGCAGCAACGGGAGTCCCTACAATGAGCAGTTCTTC,CASSNGSPYNEQFF
16,.,TRBJ2-7,TRBD1,TRBV5-1,TGCGCCAGCAGCTTGGGGGGACAGCCCGGCTCCTACGAGCAGTACTTC,CASSLGGQPGSYEQYF
14,.,TRBJ1-3,.,TRBV7-6,TGTGCCAGCAGCCCCCGTTATTCTGGAAACACCATATATTTT,CASSPRYSGNTIYF
13,.,TRBJ2-7,.,TRBV18,TGTGCCAGCTCACCAGCCAGCTCCTACGAGCAGTACTTC,CASSPASSYEQYF
14,.,TRBJ2-5,.,TRBV15,TGTGCCACCAGCAGAGGGCAGGGTTCGGAGACCCAGTACTTC,CATSRGQGSETQYF
18,.,TRBJ2-7,TRBD2,TRBV28,TGTGCCAGCAGCTTTTATAGGGCCTCGGGACTAGCGAGGTACGAGCAGTACTTC,CASSFYRASGLARYEQYF
13,.,TRBJ2-7,.,TRBV29-1,TGCAGCGTAGCCCGACGGGAGAACTACGAGCAGTACTTC,CSVARRENYEQYF
16,.,TRBJ2-2,TRBD1,TRBV5-8,TGTGCCAGCAGCTTTTTCCAGGGGGCCAACACCGGGGAGCTGTTTTTT,CASSFFQGANTGELFF
14,.,TRBJ1-2,.,TRBV15,TGTGCCACCAGCAGAGTAGGAGCTAACTATGGCTACACCTTC,CATSRVGANYGYTF
16,.,TRBJ2-1,.,TRBV14,TGTGCCAGCAGCCAAGTCGCGGTAAGGAGAACCCATGAGCAGTTCTTC,CASSQVAVRRTHEQFF
15,few,TRBJ2-3,.,TRBV6-5,TGTGCCAGCAGTAGGCGGGGTCCTAGCACAGATACGCAGTATTTT,CASSRRGPSTDTQYF
13,.,TRBJ2-3,TRBD1,TRBV7-3,TGTGCCAGCAGCCGAGGGGGCGCAGATACGCAGTATTTT,CASSRGGADTQYF
16,.,TRBJ2-7,.,TRBV21-1,TGTGCCAGCAGCAAAACTAGCGGGAGGGTTACCTACGAGCAGTACTTC,CASSKTSGRVTYEQYF
16,.,TRBJ2-7,.,TRBV13,TGTGCCAGCAGCTTAGGCCAGGGGTTCCGGCGCTACGAGCAGTACTTC,CASSLGQGFRRYEQYF
14,many,TRBJ1-4,.,TRBV7-9,TGTGCCAGCAGCTTGGTACAGTCTAATGAAAAACTGTTTTTT,CASSLVQSNEKLFF
14,.,TRBJ1-4,.,TRBV19,TGTGCCAGTAGGAGGGCAACAACTAATGAAAAACTGTTTTTT,CASRRATTNEKLFF
16,.,TRBJ2-2,TRBD1,TRBV5-1,TGCGCCAGCAGCTTATTACAGGGGCAGAACACCGGGGAGCTGTTTTTT,CASSLLQGQNTGELFF
15,.,TRBJ2-3,TRBD2,TRBV11-2,TGTGCCAGCAGCTCCCCAAGCGGGGCCCCCTATACGCAGTATTTT,CASSSPSGAPYTQYF
15,once,TRBJ1-1,TRBD1,TRBV5-4,TGTGCCAGCAGCTCGGACAGGGGGGGGAGAACTGAAGCTTTCTTT,CASSSDRGGRTEAFF
16,.,TRBJ1-3,TRBD1,TRBV7-8,TGTGCCAGCAGCTTCCGGGACAGGTCCTCTGGAAACACCATATATTTT,CASSFRDRSSGNTIYF
13,.,TRBJ2-5,.,TRBV29-1,TGCAGCGTTGCGGGTTCTCCCCAAGAGACCCAGTACTTC,CSVAGSPQETQYF
14,.,TRBJ1-1,.,TRBV7-2,TGTGCCAGCACATTACAGGGAATGAGCACTGAAGCTTTCTTT,CASTLQGMSTEAFF
13,.,TRBJ2-7,.,TRBV21-1,TGTGCCAGGGCCAGGGGACAGGGGAGCGAGCAGTACTTC,CARARGQGSEQYF
12,.,TRBJ1-1,.,TRBV19,TGTGCCAGCAGTTTACAGAACACTGAAGCTTTCTTT,CASSLQNTEAFF
15,.,TRBJ2-1,TRBD2,TRBV7-3,TGTGCCAGCAGCGTACTAGCGGGAGTTCCCAATGAGCAGTTCTTC,CASSVLAGVPNEQFF